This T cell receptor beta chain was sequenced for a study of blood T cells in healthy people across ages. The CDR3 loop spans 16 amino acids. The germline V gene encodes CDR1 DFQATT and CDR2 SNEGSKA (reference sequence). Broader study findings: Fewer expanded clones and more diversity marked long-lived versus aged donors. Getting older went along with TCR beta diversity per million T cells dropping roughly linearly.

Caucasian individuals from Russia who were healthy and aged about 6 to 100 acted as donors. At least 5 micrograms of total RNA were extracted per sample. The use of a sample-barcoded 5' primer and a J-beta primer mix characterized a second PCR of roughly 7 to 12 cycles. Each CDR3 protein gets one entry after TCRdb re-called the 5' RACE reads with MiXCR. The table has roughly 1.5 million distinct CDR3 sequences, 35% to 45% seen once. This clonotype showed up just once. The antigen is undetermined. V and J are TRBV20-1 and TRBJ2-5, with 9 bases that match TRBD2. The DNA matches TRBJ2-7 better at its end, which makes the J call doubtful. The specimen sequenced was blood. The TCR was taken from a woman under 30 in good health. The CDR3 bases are TGCAGTGCTCGGTGGGTTAGGGGGCTAGCGGGAAACGAGCAGTACTTC. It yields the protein CSARWVRGLAGNEQYF.